This record concerns one TCR beta chain sequence. Its matching antigen is unknown. The record originates from a study of vaccination effects on CD4 cells after COVID-19. Germline CDR1 is SGHNT and CDR2 is YENEEA. The CDR3 runs 14 residues. V lost 2 bases to trimming and J lost 5 bases, with 13 bases between them. TCRdb's copy holds only in-frame clones and misses some; the assay was immunoSEQ multiplex PCR. The repertoire holds tens of thousands of clones, with around 70% as singletons. Pools of viral peptides were used by the ViraFEST assay to expand antigen-specific CD4+ T cells ahead of sequencing. Cultured cells yielded isolated CD4+ T cells after 10 days. Each participant received a vaccine that was either BNT162b2 or mRNA-1273, given as two doses. Vaccine recipients lacked prior SARS-CoV-2 infection and had negative nucleocapsid antibodies. After around 2.2 million PBMC were placed in each well, they were cultured with approximately 10 IU/ml IL-2 and approximately 9.7 ug/ml peptides. The authors exchanged half the medium for IL-2 medium on days 3 and 7.

Study observations and caveats: The study enrolled few convalescent patients and sampled no early post-infection timepoints.

The V and J genes are TRBV11-3 and TRBJ2-7; maybe TRBD2 (6 bases). This specimen consisted of CD4+ T cells from PBMCs cultured with HCoV-NL63 spike peptides, obtained after COVID-19 vaccination. This receptor was obtained from a human donor who received a COVID-19 vaccine. The CDR3 nucleotides read TGTGCCAGCAGCTTAACTAGCAAGTCGAACGAGCAGTACTTC. The encoded protein is CASSLTSKSNEQYF.